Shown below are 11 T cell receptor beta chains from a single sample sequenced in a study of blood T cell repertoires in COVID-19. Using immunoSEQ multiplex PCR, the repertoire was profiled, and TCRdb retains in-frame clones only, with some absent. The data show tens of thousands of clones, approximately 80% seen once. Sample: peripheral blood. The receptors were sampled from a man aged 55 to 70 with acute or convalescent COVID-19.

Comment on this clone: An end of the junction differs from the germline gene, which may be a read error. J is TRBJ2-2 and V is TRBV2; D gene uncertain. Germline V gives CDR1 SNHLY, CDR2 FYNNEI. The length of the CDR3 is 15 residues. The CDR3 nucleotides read TGTGCCAGCAGTGAGCAACTTTACGCCACCCGGGAGCTGTTTTTT. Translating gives CASSEQLYATRELFF. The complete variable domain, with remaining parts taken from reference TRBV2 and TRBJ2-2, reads EPEVTQTPSHQVTQMGQEVILRCVPISNHLYFYWYRQILGQKVEFLVSFYNNEISEKSEIFDDQFSVERPDGSNFTLKIRSTKLEDSAMYFCASSEQLYATRELFFGEGSRLTVL.

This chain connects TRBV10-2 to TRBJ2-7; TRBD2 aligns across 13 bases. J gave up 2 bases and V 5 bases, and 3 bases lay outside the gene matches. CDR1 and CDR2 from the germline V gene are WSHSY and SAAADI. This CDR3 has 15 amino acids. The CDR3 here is CASSRLAGGTYEQYF. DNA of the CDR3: TGCGCCAGCAGTCGACTAGCGGGGGGCACCTACGAGCAGTACTTC.

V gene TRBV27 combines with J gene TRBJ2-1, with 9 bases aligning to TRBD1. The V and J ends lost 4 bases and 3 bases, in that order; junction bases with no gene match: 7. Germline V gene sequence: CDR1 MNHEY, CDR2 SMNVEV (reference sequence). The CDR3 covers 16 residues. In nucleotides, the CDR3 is TGTGCCAGCAGTTCCCTAGGACAGGGGAACTACAATGAGCAGTTCTTC. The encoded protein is CASSSLGQGNYNEQFF.

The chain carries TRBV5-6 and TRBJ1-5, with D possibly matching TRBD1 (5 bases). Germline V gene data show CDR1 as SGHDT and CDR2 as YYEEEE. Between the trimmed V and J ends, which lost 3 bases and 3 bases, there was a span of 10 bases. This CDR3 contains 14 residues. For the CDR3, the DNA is TGTGCCAGCAGCTCAGGGTTTGACAATCAGCCCCAGCATTTT. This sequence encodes CASSSGFDNQPQHF.

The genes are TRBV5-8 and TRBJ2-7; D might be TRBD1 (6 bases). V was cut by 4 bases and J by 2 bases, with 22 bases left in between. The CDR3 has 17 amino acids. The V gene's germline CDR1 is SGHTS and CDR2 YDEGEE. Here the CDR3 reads CASSHPDRTFPTYEQYF. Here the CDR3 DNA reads TGTGCCAGCAGCCACCCTGACAGGACCTTCCCCACCTACGAGCAGTACTTC.

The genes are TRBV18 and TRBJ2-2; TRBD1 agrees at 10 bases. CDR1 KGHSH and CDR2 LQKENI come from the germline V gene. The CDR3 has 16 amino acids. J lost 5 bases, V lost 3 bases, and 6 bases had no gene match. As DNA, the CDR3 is TGTGCCAGCTCACCCAGACAGGGGGCGGATACCGGGGAGCTGTTTTTT. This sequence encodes CASSPRQGADTGELFF.

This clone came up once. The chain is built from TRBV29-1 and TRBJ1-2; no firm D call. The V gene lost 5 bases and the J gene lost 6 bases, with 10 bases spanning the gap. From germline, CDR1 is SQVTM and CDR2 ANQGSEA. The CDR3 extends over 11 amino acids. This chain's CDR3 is CSVRPTDGYTF. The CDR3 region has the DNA TGCAGCGTTCGCCCCACGGATGGCTACACCTTC.

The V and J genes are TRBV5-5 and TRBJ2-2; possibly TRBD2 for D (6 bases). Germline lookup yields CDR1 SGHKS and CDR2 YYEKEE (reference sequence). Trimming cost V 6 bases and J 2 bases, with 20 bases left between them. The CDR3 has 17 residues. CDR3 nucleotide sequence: TGTGCCAGCATACCTCGACCGGGACTTACAAACACCGGGGAGCTGTTTTTT. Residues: CASIPRPGLTNTGELFF.

The CDR3 DNA follows: TGTGCCAGCAGTGACTTGGGGACAGGGGGCTGGGAGACCCAGTACTTC. As protein: CASSDLGTGGWETQYF. This chain uses TRBV6-1 with TRBJ2-5, with 12 bases matching TRBD1. This CDR3 is built from 16 residues. V shed 3 bases and J 5 bases; nucleotides not matched to a gene: 7. Looked up from germline, CDR1 is MNHNS and CDR2 is SASEGT.

The CDR3 reads CATWASSGNTIYF. DNA for the CDR3: TGTGCCACGTGGGCCAGTTCTGGAAACACCATATATTTT. The chain is built from TRBV6-6 and TRBJ1-3; D ambiguous. Germline V gene data show CDR1 as MNHNY and CDR2 as SVGAGI (reference sequence). The V end lost 10 bases, the J end lost 1 base, and 11 bases lay between the germline ends. This CDR3 has 13 amino acids.

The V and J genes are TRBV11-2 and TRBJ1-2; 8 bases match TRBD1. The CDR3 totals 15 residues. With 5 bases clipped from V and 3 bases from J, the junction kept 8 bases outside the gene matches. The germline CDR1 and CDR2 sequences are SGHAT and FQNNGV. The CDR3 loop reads CASSPPQGAYYGYTF. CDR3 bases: TGTGCCAGCAGCCCCCCGCAGGGGGCATACTATGGCTACACCTTC. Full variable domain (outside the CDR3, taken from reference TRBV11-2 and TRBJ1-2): EAGVAQSPRYKIIEKRQSVAFWCNPISGHATLYWYQQILGQGPKLLIQFQNNGVVDDSQLPKDRFSAERLKGVDSTLKIQPAKLEDSAVYLCASSPPQGAYYGYTFGSGTRLTVV.